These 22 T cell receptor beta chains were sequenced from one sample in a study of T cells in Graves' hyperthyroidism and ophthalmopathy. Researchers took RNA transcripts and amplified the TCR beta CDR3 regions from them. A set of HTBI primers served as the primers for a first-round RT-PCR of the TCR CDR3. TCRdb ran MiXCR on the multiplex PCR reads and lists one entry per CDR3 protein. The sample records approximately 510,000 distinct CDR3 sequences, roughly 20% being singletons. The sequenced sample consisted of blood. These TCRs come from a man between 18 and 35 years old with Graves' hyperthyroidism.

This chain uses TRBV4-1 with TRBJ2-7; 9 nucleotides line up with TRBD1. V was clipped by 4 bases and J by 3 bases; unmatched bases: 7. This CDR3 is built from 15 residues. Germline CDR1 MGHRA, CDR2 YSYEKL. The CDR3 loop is CASSPMGQGFYEQYF. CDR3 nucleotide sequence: TGCGCCAGCAGCCCCATGGGACAGGGATTCTACGAGCAGTACTTC.

CDR3: CASSLRVKPGNTIYF. The CDR3 DNA reads TGTGCCAGCAGTTTACGGGTCAAACCTGGAAACACCATATATTTT. V usage is TRBV28 and J usage is TRBJ1-3, with D unclear. Germline loops: CDR1 MDHEN, CDR2 SYDVKM. The CDR3 runs to 15 residues. V dropped 2 bases and J dropped 2 bases, with 10 bases sitting between them.

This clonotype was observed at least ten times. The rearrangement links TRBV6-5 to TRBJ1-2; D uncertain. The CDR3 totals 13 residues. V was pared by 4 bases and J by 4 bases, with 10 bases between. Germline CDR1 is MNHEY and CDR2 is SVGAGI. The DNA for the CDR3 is TGTGCCAGCAGTTCCCAAAACCTCTATGGCTACACCTTC. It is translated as CASSSQNLYGYTF.

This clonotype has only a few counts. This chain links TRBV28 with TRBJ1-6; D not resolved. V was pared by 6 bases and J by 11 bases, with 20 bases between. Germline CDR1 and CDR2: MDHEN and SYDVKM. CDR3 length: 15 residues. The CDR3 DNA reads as TGTGCCAGCAGCCCCTGGCCAGTTTCGGAGGCACCCCTCCACTTT. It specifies CASSPWPVSEAPLHF.

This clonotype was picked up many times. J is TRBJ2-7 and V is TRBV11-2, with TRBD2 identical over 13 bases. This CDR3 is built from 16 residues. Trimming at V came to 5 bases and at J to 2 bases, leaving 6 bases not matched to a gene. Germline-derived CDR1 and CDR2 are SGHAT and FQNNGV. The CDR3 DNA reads TGTGCCAGCAGCGATGGACTAGCGGGGGATACCTACGAGCAGTACTTC. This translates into CASSDGLAGDTYEQYF.

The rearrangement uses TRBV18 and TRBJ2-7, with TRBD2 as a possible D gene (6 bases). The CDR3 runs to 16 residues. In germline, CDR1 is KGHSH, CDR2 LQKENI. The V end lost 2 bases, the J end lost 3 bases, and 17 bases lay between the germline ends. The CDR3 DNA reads TGTGCCAGCTCACCAACGGAGGGGACGGCTGACTACGAGCAGTACTTC. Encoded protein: CASSPTEGTADYEQYF.

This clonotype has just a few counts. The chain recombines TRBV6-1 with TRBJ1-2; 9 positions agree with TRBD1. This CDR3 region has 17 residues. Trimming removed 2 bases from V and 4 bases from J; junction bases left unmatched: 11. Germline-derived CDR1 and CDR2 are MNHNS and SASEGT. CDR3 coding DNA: TGTGCCAGCAGTGAATCACGCTACAGGGGGCACGGCTATGGCTACACCTTC. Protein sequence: CASSESRYRGHGYGYTF.

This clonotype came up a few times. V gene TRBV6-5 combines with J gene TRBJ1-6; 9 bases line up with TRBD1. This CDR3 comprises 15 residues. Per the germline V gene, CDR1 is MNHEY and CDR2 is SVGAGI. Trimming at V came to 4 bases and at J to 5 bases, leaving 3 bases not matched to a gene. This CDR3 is CASSLQGANNSPLHF. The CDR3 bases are TGTGCCAGCAGTTTACAGGGGGCTAATAATTCACCCCTCCACTTT.

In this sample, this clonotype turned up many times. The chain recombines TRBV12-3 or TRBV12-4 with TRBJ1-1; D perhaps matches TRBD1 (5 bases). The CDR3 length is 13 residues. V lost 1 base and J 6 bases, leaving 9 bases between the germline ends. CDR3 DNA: TGTGCCAGCAGTTTAGGTGGGGGTCCTGAAGCTTTCTTT. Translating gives CASSLGGGPEAFF.

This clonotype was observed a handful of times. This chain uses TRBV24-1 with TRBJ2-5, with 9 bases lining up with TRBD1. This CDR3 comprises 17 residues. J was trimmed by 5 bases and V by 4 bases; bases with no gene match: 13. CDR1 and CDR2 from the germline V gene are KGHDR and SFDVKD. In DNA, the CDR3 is TGTGCCACCAGTGACCCGACACGTACAGGGGGCCCGGAGACCCAGTACTTC. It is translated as CATSDPTRTGGPETQYF.

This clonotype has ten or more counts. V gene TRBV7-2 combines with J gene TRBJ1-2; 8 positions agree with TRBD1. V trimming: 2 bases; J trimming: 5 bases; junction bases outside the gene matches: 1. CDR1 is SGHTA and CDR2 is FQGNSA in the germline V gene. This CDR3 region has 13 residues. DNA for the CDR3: TGTGCCAGCAGCTTAAACAGGGGGTATGGCTACACCTTC. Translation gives CASSLNRGYGYTF.

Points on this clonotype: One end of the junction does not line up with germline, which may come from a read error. CDR3 residues: CSVWGLDAEACF. CDR3 nucleotide sequence: TGCAGCGTCTGGGGACTTGACGCTGAAGCTTGCTTT. This chain uses TRBV29-1 with TRBJ1-1, with D tentatively TRBD1 (5 bases). Germline CDR1 SQVTM, CDR2 ANQGSEA. The length of the CDR3 is 12 residues.

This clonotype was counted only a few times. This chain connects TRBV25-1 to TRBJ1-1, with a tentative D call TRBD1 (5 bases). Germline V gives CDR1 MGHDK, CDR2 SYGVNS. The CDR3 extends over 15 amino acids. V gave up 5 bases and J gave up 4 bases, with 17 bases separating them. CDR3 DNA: TGTGCCAGCAGTCCGGAGGGCCGGGGGAGCACTGAAGCTTTCTTT. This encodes CASSPEGRGSTEAFF.

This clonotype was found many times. In DNA, the CDR3 is TGTGCCAGCAAAGGAGGACAGGACTATGGCTACACCTTC. Amino acids: CASKGGQDYGYTF. The chain links TRBV2 to TRBJ1-2, with 7 bases matching TRBD1. The junction had 5 bases not matched to a gene; V was cut back by 7 bases and J by 3 bases. This CDR3 is 13 amino acids long. In germline, CDR1 is SNHLY, CDR2 FYNNEI.

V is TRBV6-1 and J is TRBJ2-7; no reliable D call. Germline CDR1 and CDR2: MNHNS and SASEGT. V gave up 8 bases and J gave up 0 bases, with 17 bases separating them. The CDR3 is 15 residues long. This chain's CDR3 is CASERADLLSYEQYF. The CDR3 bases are TGTGCCAGCGAACGGGCGGACCTCCTCTCCTACGAGCAGTACTTC.

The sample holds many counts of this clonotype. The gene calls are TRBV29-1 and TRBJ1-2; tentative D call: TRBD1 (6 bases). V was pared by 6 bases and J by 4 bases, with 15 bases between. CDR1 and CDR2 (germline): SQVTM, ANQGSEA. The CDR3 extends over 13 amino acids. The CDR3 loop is CSVAPTGIYGYTF. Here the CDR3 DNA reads TGCAGCGTCGCCCCCACAGGGATCTATGGCTACACCTTC.

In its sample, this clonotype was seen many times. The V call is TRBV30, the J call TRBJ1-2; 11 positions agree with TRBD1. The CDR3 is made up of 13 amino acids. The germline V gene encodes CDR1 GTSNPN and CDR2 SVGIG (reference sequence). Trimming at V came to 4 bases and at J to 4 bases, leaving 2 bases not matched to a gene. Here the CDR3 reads CAWTGTGGYGYTF. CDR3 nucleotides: TGTGCCTGGACGGGGACAGGGGGCTATGGCTACACCTTC.

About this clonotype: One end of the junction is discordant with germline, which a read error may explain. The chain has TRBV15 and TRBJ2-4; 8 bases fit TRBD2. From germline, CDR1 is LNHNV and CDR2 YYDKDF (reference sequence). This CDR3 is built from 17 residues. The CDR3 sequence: CATSSYRGGLAKNIKYF. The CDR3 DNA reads TGTGCCACCAGCTCTTATCGGGGGGGCCTGGCCAAAAACATTAAGTACTTC.

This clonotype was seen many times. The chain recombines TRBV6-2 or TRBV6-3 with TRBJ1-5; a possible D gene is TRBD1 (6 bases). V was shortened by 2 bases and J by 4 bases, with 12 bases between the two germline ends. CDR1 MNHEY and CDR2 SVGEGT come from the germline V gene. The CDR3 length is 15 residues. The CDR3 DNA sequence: TGTGCCAGCAGTTACGCGGGGGGCCAGAATCAGCCCCAGCATTTT. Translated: CASSYAGGQNQPQHF.

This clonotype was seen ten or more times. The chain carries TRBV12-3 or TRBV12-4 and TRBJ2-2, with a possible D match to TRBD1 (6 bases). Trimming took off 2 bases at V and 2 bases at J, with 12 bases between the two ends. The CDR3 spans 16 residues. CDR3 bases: TGTGCCAGCAGTTTAACGGGACAAACTAACACCGGGGAGCTGTTTTTT. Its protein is CASSLTGQTNTGELFF.

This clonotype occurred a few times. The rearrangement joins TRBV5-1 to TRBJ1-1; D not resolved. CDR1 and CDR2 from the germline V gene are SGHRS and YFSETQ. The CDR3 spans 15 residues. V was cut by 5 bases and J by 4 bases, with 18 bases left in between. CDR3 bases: TGCGCCAGCAGTCGATATCAGGTTGGAAGCACTGAAGCTTTCTTT. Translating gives CASSRYQVGSTEAFF.

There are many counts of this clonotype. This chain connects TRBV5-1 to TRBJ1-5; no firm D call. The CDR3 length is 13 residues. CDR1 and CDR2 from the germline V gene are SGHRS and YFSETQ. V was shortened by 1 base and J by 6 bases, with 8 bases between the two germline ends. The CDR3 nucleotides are TGCGCCAGCAGCTTGTATGTAGGTCAGCCCCAGCATTTT. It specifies CASSLYVGQPQHF.